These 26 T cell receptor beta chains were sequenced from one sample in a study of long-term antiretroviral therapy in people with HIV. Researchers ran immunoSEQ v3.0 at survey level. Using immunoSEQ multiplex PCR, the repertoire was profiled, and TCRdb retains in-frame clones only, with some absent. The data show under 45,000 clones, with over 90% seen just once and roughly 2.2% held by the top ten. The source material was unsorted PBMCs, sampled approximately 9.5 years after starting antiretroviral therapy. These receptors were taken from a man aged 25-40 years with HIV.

This CDR3 is CASSLSGVNTEAFF. In DNA, the CDR3 is TGTGCCAGCAGCTTAAGCGGGGTGAACACTGAAGCTTTCTTT. The chain employs TRBV7-3 and TRBJ1-1; D remains ambiguous. The CDR3 totals 14 residues. V was clipped by 1 base and J by 0 bases, with 6 bases between them. CDR1 is SGHTA, CDR2 FQGTGA, per germline.

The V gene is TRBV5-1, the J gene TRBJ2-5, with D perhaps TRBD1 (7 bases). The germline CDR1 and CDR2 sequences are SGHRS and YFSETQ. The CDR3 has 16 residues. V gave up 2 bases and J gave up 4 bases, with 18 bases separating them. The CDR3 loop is CASSLAYYRGGETQYF. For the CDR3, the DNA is TGCGCCAGCAGCTTAGCCTACTACAGGGGAGGAGAGACCCAGTACTTC.

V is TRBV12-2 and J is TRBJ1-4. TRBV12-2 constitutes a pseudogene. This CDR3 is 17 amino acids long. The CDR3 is CASHLGRAIATNEKLFF. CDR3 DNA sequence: TGTGCAAGTCACCTAGGGAGGGCCATTGCAACTAATGAAAAACTGTTTTTT.

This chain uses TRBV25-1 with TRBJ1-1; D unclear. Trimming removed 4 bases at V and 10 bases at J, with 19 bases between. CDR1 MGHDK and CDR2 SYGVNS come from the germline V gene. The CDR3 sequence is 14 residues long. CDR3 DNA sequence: TGTGCCAGCAGTGCCGCGGGGAAGGACTTGGGAGCTTTCTTT. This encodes CASSAAGKDLGAFF.

The CDR3: CASSIDGTDYGYTF. CDR3 DNA sequence: TGTGCCAGTAGTATAGACGGGACAGACTATGGCTACACCTTC. This rearrangement joins TRBV19 to TRBJ1-2; 7 nucleotides agree with TRBD1. CDR3 size: 14 residues. Germline-derived CDR1 and CDR2 are LNHDA and SQIVND (reference sequence). After removal of 0 bases from V and 3 bases from J, the junction contained 1 base not matched to a gene.

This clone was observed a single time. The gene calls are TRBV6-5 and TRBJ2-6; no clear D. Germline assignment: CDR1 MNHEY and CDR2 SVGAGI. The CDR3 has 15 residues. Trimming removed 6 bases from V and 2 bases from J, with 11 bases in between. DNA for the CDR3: TGTGCCAGCAGCCCCCGGCGTCCTGGGGCCAACGTCCTGACTTTC. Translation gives CASSPRRPGANVLTF.

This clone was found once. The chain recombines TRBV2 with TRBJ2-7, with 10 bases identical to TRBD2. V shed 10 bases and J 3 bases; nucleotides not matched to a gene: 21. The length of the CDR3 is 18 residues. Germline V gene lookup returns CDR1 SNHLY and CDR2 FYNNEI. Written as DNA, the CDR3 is TGTGCCACATCAGCGGGGGGGCTCCTAGAGGTGGGAGACTACGAGCAGTACTTC. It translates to CATSAGGLLEVGDYEQYF.

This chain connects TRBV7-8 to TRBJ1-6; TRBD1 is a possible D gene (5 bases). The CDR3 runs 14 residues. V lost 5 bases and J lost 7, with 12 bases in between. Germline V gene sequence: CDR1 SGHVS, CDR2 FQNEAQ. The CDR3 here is CASSAAWGNSPLHF. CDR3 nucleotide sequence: TGTGCCAGCAGCGCAGCCTGGGGGAATTCACCCCTCCACTTT.

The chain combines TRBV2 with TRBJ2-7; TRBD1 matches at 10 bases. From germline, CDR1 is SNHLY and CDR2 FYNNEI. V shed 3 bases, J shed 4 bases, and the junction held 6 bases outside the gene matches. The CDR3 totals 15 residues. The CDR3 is CASSDLGQGRYEQYF. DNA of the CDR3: TGTGCCAGCAGTGATTTGGGACAGGGGAGGTACGAGCAGTACTTC.

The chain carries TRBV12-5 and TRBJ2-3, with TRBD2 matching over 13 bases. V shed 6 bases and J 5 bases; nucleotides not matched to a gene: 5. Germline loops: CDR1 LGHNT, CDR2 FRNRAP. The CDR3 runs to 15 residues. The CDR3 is CASGGLAGALDTQYF. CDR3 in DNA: TGTGCTAGTGGCGGACTAGCGGGGGCGCTAGATACGCAGTATTTT. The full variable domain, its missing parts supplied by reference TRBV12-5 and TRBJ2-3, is DARVTQTPRHKVTEMGQEVTMRCQPILGHNTVFWYRQTMMQGLELLAYFRNRAPLDDSGMPKDRFSAEMPDATLATLKIQPSEPRDSAVYFCASGGLAGALDTQYFGPGTRLTVL.

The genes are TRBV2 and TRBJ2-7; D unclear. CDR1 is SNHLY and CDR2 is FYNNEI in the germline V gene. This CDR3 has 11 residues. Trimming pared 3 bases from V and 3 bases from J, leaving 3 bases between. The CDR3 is CASSDVYEQYF. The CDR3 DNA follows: TGTGCCAGCAGTGACGTCTACGAGCAGTACTTC.

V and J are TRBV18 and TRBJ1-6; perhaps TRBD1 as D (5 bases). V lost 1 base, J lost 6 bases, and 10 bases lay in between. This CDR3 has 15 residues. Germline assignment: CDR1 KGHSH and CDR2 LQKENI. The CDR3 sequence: CASSPRRDSNSPLHF. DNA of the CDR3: TGTGCCAGCTCACCACGGCGAGACAGTAATTCACCCCTCCACTTT.

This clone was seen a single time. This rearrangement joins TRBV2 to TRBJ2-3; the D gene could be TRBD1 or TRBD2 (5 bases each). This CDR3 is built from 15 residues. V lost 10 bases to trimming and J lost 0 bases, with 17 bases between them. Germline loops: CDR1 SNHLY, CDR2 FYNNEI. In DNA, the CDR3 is TGTGCCACCCTGGGGGAGACAGCGAGCACAGATACGCAGTATTTT. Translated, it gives CATLGETASTDTQYF. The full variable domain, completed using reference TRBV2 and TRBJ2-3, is EPEVTQTPSHQVTQMGQEVILRCVPISNHLYFYWYRQILGQKVEFLVSFYNNEISEKSEIFDDQFSVERPDGSNFTLKIRSTKLEDSAMYFCATLGETASTDTQYFGPGTRLTVL.

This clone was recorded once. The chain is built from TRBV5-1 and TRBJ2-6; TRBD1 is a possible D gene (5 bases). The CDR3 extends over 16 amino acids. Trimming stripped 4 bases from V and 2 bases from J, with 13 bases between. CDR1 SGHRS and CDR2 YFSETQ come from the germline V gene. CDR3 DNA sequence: TGCGCCAGCAGCCCCACCTCCAGGGCTGGGGCCAACGTCCTGACTTTC. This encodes CASSPTSRAGANVLTF.

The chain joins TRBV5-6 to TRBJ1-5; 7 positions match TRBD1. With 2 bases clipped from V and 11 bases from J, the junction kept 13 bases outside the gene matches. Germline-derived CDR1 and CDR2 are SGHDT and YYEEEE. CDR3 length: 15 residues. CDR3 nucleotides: TGTGCCAGCAGCTTTTTGGGACAGTATAAGGGGGCCCAGCATTTT. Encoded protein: CASSFLGQYKGAQHF.

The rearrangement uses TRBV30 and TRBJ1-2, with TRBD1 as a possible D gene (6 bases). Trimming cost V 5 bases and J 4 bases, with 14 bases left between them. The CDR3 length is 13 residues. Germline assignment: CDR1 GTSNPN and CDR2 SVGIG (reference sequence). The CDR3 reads CAWLRGAGYGYTF. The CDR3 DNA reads TGTGCCTGGCTCAGGGGCGCTGGCTATGGCTACACCTTC.

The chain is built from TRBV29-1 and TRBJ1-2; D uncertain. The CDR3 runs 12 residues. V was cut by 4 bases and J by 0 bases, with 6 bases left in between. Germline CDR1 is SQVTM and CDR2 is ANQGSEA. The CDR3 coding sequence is TGCAGCGTTGGAGATACTAACTATGGCTACACCTTC. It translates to CSVGDTNYGYTF.

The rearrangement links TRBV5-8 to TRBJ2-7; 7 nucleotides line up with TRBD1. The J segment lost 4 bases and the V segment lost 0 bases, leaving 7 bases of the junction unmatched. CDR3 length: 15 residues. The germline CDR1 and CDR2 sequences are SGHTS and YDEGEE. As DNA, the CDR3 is TGTGCCAGCAGCTTGGCGGGACAGTATAGTTACGAGCAGTACTTC. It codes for CASSLAGQYSYEQYF.

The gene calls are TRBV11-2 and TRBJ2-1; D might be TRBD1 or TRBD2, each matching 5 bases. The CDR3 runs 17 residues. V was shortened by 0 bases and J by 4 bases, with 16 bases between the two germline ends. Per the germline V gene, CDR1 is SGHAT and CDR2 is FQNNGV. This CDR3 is CASSLENVWGFYNEQFF. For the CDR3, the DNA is TGTGCCAGCAGCTTAGAAAACGTTTGGGGGTTTTACAATGAGCAGTTCTTC.

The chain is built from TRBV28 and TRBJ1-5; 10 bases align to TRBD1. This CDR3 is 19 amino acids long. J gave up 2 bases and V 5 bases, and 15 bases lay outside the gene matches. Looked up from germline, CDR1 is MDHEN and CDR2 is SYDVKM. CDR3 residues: CASSPHGTGVGRGNQPQHF. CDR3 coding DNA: TGTGCCAGCAGTCCCCACGGGACAGGGGTGGGTCGTGGCAATCAGCCCCAGCATTTT.

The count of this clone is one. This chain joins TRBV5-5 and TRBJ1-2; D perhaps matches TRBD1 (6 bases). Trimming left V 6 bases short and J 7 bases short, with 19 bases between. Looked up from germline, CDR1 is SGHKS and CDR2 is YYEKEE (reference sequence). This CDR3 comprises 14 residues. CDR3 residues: CASIRTVSVSGYTF. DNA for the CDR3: TGTGCCAGCATCAGGACAGTTTCTGTCAGTGGCTACACCTTC.

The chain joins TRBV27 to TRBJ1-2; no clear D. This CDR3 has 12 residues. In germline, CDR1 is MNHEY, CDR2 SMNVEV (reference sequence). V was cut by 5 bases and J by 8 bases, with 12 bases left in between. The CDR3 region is CASSPLSGGYTF. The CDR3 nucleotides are TGTGCCAGCAGTCCACTATCTGGGGGCTACACCTTC.

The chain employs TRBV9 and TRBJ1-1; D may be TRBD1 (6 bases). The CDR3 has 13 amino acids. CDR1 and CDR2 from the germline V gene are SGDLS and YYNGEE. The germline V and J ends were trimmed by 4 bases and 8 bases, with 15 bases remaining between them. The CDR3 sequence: CASSIGTNTEAFF. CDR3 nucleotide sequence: TGTGCCAGCAGCATTGGGACAAATACCGAAGCTTTCTTT.

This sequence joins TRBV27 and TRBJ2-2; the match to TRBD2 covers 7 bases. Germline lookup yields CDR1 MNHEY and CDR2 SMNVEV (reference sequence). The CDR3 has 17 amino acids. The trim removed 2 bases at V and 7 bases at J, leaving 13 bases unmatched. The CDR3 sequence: CASSLVDSGGGGGELFF. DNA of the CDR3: TGTGCCAGCAGTTTAGTCGATTCGGGCGGGGGAGGCGGGGAGCTGTTTTTT.

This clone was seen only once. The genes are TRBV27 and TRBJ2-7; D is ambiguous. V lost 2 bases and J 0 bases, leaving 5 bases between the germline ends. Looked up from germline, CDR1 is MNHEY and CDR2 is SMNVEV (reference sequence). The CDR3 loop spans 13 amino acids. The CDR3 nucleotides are TGTGCCAGCAGTTTACAGAGCTCCTACGAGCAGTACTTC. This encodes CASSLQSSYEQYF.

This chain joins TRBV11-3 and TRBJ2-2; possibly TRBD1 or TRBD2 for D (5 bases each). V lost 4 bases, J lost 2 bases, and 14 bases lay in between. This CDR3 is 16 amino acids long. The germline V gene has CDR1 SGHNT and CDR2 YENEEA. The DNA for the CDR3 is TGTGCCAGCAGCTCCTGGGACGGCCCAAACACCGGGGAGCTGTTTTTT. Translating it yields CASSSWDGPNTGELFF. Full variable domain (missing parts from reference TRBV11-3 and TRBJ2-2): EAGVVQSPRYKIIEKKQPVAFWCNPISGHNTLYWYLQNLGQGPELLIRYENEEAVDDSQLPKDRFSAERLKGVDSTLKIQPAELGDSAVYLCASSSWDGPNTGELFFGEGSRLTVL.